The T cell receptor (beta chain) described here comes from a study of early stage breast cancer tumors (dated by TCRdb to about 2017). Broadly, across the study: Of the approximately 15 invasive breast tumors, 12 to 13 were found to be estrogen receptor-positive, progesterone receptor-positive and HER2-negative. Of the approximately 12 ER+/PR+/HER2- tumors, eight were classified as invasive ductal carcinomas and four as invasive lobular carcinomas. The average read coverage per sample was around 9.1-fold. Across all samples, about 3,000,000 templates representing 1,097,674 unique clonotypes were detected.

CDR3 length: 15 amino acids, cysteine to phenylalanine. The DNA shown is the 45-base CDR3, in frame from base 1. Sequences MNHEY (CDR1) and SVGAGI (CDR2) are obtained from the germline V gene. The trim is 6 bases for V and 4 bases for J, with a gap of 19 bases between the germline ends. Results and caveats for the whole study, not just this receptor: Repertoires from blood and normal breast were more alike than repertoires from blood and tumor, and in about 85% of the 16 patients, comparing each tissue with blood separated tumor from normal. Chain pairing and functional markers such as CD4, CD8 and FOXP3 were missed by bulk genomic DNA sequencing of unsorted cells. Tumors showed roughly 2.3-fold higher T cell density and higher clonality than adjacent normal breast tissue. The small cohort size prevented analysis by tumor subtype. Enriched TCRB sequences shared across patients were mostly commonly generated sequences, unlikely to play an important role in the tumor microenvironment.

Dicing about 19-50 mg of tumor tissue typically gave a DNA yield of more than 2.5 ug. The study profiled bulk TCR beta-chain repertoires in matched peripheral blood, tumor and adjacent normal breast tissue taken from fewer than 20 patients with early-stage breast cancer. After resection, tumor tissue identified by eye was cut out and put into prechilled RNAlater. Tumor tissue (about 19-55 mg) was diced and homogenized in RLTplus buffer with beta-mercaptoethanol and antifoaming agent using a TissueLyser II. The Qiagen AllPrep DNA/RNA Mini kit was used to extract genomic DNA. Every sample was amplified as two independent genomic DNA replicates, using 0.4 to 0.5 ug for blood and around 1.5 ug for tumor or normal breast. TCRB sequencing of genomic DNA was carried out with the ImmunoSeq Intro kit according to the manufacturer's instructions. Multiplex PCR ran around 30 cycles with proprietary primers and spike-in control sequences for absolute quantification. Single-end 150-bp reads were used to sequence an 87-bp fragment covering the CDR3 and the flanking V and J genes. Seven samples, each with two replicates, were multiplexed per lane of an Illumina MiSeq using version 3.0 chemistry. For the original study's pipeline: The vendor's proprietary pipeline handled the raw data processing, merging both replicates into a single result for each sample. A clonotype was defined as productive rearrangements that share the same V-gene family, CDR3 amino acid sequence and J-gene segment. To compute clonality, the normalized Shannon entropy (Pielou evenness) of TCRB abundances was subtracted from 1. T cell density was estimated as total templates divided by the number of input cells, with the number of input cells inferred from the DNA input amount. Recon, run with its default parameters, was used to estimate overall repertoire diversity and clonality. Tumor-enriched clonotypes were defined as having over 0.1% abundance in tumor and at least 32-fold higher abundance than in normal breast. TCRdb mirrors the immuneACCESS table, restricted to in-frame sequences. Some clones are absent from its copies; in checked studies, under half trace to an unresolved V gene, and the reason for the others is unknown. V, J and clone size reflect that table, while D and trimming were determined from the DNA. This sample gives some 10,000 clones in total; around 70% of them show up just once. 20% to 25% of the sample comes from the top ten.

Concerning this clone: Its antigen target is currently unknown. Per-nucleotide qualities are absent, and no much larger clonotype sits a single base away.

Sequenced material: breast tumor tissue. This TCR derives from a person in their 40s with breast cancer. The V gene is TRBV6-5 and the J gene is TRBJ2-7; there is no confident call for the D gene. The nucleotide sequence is TGTGCCAGCAGCCGTACGGTTGCGGCACAATACGAGCAGTACTTC. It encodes CASSRTVAAQYEQYF.